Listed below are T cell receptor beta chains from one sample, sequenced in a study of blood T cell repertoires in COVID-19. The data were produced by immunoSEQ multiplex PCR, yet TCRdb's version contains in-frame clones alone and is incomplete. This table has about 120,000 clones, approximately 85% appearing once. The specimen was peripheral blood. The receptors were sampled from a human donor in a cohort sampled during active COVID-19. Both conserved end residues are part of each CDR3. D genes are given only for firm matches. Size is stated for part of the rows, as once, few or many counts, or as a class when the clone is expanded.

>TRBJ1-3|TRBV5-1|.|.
CASSLAPGTGNTIYF
TGCGCCAGCAGCTTGGCCCCGGGGACTGGAAACACCATATATTTT
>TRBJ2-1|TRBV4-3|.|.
CASSQDYGRGASSYNEQFF
TGCGCCAGCAGCCAAGATTACGGCAGGGGTGCGAGCTCCTACAATGAGCAGTTCTTC
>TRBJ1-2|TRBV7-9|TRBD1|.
CASSLATGGDGYTF
TGTGCCAGCAGCTTAGCGACAGGGGGGGATGGCTACACCTTC
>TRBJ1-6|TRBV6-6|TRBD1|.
CASWRTGDSPLHF
TGTGCCAGCTGGAGGACAGGAGATTCACCCCTCCACTTT
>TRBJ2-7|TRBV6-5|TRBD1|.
CASSRGGSREQYF
TGTGCCAGCAGTCGAGGGGGCTCAAGGGAGCAGTACTTC
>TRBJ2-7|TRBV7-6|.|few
CASSLGAGSSYEQYF
TGTGCCAGCAGCTTAGGTGCAGGGTCGAGCTACGAGCAGTACTTC
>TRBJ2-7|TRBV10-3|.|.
CAISERAGKGTYEQYF
TGTGCCATCAGTGAAAGGGCAGGGAAGGGGACCTACGAGCAGTACTTC
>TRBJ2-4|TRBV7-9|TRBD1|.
CASSSQGKGKNIQYF
TGTGCCAGCAGCTCACAGGGGAAGGGGAAAAACATTCAGTACTTC
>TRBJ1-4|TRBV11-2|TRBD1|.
CASTSGWGQINEKLFF
TGTGCCAGCACTTCCGGTTGGGGACAGATTAATGAAAAACTGTTTTTT
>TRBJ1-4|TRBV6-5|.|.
CASTYQALSNEKLFF
TGTGCCAGCACGTATCAGGCTCTGTCTAATGAAAAACTGTTTTTT
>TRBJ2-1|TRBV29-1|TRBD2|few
CSVGRTSGGVSNEQFF
TGCAGCGTTGGTCGTACTAGCGGGGGGGTAAGCAATGAGCAGTTCTTC
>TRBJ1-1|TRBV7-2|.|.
CASSLEGAGFTEAFF
TGTGCCAGCAGCTTAGAAGGGGCAGGGTTCACTGAAGCTTTCTTT
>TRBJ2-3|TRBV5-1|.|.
CASSLMAPSTDTQYF
TGCGCCAGCAGCTTAATGGCACCGAGCACAGATACGCAGTATTTT
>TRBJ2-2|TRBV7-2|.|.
CASSLSSTGELFF
TGTGCCAGCAGCCTAAGTTCCACCGGGGAGCTGTTTTTT
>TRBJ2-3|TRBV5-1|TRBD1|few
CASSEGRGQMDTQYF
TGCGCCAGCAGTGAAGGAAGGGGGCAGATGGATACGCAGTATTTT
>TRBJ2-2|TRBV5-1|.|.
CASRREVADTGELFF
TGCGCCAGTAGACGGGAAGTAGCGGACACCGGGGAGCTGTTTTTT
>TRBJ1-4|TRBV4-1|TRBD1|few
CASSQDNRGDEKLFF
TGCGCCAGCAGCCAAGATAACAGGGGGGACGAAAAACTGTTTTTT
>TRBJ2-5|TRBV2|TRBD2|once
CASSVPRGGWETQYF
TGTGCCAGCAGTGTCCCCCGCGGGGGTTGGGAGACCCAGTACTTC
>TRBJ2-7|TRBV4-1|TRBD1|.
CASSQGQDYYEQYF
TGCGCCAGCAGCCAGGGACAGGACTACTACGAGCAGTACTTC
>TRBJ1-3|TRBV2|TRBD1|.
CASHTDRGTGNTIYF
TGTGCCAGCCATACGGACAGGGGGACGGGAAACACCATATATTTT
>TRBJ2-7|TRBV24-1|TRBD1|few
CATISGGYEQYF
TGTGCCACCATCTCAGGGGGCTACGAGCAGTACTTC
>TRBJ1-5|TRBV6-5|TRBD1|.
CASRSTGVWNQPQHF
TGTGCCAGCAGGAGTACAGGGGTTTGGAATCAGCCCCAGCATTTT